These 8 T cell receptor beta chains came from one sample sequenced in a study of T cells in Graves' hyperthyroidism and ophthalmopathy. What was amplified from RNA transcripts were TCR beta CDR3 regions. A first-round RT-PCR of the TCR CDR3 used the HTBI primer set. TCRdb itself ran the multiplex PCR reads through MiXCR, one entry per CDR3 protein. The repertoire holds about 840,000 distinct CDR3 sequences, roughly 40% seen once, with more than 7% in the top ten. The sample comprised blood. Receptors were obtained from a man aged 18 to 29 with Graves' hyperthyroidism.

This clonotype was counted only a few times. CDR3: CASSQAREGPYGYTF. For the CDR3, the DNA is TGCGCCAGCAGCCAAGCCAGAGAAGGGCCCTATGGCTACACCTTC. The rearrangement links TRBV4-1 to TRBJ1-2; no reliable D call. The CDR3 runs 15 residues. Germline V lookup: CDR1 MGHRA, CDR2 YSYEKL. V gave up 1 base and J gave up 4 bases, with 13 bases separating them.

This clonotype was counted ten times or more. The V call is TRBV19, the J call TRBJ1-2; TRBD1 is a possible D gene (5 bases). V shed 8 bases and J shed 8 bases, with 12 bases lying between them. This CDR3 region has 11 residues. Germline CDR1 reads LNHDA; CDR2 reads SQIVND (reference sequence). CDR3 nucleotides: TGTGCCAGTCGTGGCAGGGAGGGCTACACCTTC. Its translation is CASRGREGYTF.

This chain joins TRBV7-2 and TRBJ2-5; 11 positions match TRBD2. The CDR3 spans 15 residues. Trimming cost V 6 bases and J 5 bases; bases outside gene matches: 8. CDR1 SGHTA and CDR2 FQGNSA come from the germline V gene. In nucleotides, the CDR3 is TGTGCCAGCAGTTTTAGCGGGGGGGCGTTGGAGACCCAGTACTTC. Protein sequence: CASSFSGGALETQYF.

This clonotype was counted a few times. This rearrangement joins TRBV7-8 to TRBJ2-5, with unresolved D. This CDR3 is 13 amino acids long. CDR1 is SGHVS and CDR2 is FQNEAQ in the germline V gene. V was shortened by 2 bases and J by 2 bases, with 6 bases between the two germline ends. The CDR3 reads CASSLSWQETQYF. The DNA for the CDR3 is TGTGCCAGCAGCTTATCGTGGCAAGAGACCCAGTACTTC.

This clonotype was seen just once. A read error may be the cause here, since a much bigger clone is one base away. This chain links TRBV11-2 with TRBJ1-3; the D is unclear. The CDR3 contains 16 residues. Per germline, CDR1 SGHAT and CDR2 FQNNGV. CDR3 DNA: TGTGCCAGCAGCTTAGTGGGCGGTACGGTTGGAAACGCCATATATTTT. Its translation is CASSLVGGTVGNAIYF.

This chain uses TRBV20-1 with TRBJ2-7; 8 positions agree with TRBD1. This CDR3 spans 13 amino acids. V lost 6 bases to trimming and J lost 3 bases; unmatched junction nucleotides: 7. Germline assignment: CDR1 DFQATT and CDR2 SNEGSKA (reference sequence). The CDR3 DNA reads as TGCAGTGCCATCCGGGACAGGTACTACGAGCAGTACTTC. This codes for CSAIRDRYYEQYF.

The chain is built from TRBV19 and TRBJ1-1; tentative D call: TRBD1 (5 bases). V was cut by 8 bases and J by 8 bases, with 18 bases left in between. CDR1 is LNHDA and CDR2 is SQIVND in the germline V gene (reference sequence). The CDR3 runs 13 residues. The CDR3 bases are TGTGCCAGTGTTACGGGCGGGGCGGGAGAAGCTTTCTTT. Translation: CASVTGGAGEAFF.

The rearrangement uses TRBV29-1 and TRBJ2-5, with TRBD1 identical over 8 bases. The CDR3 has 15 amino acids. J lost 4 bases, V lost 7 bases, and 14 bases had no gene match. Germline V lookup: CDR1 SQVTM, CDR2 ANQGSEA. The CDR3 coding sequence is TGCAGCGCTGACACCGGGACAGGAAGAGGAGAGACCCAGTACTTC. It translates to CSADTGTGRGETQYF.